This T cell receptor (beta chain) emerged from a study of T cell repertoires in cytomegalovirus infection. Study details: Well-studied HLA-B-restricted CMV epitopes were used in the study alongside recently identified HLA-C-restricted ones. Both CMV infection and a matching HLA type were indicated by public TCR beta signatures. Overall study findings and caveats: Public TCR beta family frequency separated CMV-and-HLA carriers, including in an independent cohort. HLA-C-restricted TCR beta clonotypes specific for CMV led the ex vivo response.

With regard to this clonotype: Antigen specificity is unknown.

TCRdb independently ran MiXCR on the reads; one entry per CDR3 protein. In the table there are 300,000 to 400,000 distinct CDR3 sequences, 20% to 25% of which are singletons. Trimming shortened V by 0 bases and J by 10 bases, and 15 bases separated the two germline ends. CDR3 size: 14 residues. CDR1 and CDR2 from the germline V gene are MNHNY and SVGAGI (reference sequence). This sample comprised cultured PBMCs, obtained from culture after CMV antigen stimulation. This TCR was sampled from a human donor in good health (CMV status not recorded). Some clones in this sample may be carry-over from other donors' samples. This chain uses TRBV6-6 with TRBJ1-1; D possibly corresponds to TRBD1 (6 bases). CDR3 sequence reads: CASSYSGQSRLAFF. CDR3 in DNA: TGTGCCAGCAGTTACTCCGGACAGTCAAGGTTAGCTTTCTTT.